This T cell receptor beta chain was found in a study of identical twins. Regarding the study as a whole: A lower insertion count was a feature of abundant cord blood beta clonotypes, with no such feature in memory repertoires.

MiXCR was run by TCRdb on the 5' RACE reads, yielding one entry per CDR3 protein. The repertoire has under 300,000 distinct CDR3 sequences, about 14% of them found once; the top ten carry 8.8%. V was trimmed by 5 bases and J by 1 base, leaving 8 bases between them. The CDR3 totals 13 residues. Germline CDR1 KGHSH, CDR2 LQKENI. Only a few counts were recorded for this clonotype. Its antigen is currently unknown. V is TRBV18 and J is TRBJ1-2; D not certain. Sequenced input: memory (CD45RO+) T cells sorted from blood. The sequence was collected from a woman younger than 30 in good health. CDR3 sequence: CASSEGVNYGYTF. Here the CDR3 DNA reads TGTGCCAGCTCAGAGGGCGTTAACTATGGCTACACCTTC.